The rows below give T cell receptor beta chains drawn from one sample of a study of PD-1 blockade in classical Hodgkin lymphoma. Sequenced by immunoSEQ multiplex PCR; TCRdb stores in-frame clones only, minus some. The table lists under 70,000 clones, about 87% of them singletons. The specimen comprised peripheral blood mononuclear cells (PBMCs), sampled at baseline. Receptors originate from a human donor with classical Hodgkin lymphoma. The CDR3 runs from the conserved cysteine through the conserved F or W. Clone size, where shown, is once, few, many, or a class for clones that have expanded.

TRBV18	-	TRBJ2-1	CASSSDPSSYNEQFF
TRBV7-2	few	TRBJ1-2	CASSEDQGTYGYTF
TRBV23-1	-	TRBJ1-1	CASSQSCRQGNTEAFF
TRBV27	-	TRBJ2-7	CASSLGLQVHEQYF
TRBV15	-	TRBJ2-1	CATRDSRSSYNEQFF
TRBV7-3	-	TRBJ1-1	CASSDGGEAFF
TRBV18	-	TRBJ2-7	CASSPRSLGVDF
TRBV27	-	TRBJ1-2	CASSFSGLGSLANYGYTF
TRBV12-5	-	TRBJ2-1	CASGFLAGRYNEQFF
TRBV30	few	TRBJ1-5	CAWSETGVKPQHF
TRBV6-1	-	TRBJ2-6	CASGEQSGANVLTF
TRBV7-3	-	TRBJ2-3	CASSLRATTDTQYF
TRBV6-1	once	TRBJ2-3	CATRTGGTDTQYF
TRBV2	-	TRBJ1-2	CASSGDSYGYTF